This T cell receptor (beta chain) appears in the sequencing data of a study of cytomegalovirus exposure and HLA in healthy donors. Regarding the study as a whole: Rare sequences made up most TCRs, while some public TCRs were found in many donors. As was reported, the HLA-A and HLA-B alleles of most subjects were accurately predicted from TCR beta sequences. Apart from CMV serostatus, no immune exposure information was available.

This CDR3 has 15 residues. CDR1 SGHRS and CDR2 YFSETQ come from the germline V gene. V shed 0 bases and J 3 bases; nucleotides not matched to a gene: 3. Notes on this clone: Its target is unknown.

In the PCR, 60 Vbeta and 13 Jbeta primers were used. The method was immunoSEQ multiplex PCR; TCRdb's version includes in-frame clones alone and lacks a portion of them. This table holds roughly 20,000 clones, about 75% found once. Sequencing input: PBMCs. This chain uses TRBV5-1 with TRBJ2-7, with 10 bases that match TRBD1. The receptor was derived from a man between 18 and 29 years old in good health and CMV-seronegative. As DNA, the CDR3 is TGCGCCAGCAGCTTGGTGCGGGACAGGGGCTACGAGCAGTACTTC. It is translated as CASSLVRDRGYEQYF. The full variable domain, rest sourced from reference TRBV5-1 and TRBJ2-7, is KAGVTQTPRYLIKTRGQQVTLSCSPISGHRSVSWYQQTPGQGLQFLFEYFSETQRNKGNFPGRFSGRQFSNSRSEMNVSTLELGDSALYLCASSLVRDRGYEQYFGPGTRLTVT.